The present entry profiles one T cell receptor (beta chain) with its context. Its antigen is unidentified. RNA transcripts were the source from which TCR beta CDR3 regions were amplified. First-round RT-PCR with HTBI primers preceded a second-round multiplex PCR. TCRdb used MiXCR to reprocess the multiplex PCR reads, holding one entry per CDR3 protein. The sample shows over a million distinct CDR3 sequences, about 36% of them seen only once. The data were obtained in a study of Graves' ophthalmopathy and Graves' hyperthyroidism. This CDR3 spans 15 amino acids. CDR1 SEHNR and CDR2 FQNEAQ come from the germline V gene (reference sequence). The V end lost 7 bases, the J end lost 0 bases, and 13 bases lay between the germline ends. Certain patients, namely those with other autoimmune diseases, uncontrolled infections, pregnancy or lactation, were excluded. Findings and caveats of the study: A 13-signature model separated ophthalmopathy from stable hyperthyroidism, reaching around 90% sensitivity and roughly 82% specificity cross-validated.

The sample taken for sequencing was peripheral blood or thyroid tissue (not recorded which). The rearrangement joins TRBV7-9 to TRBJ1-3; D remains unclear. The receptor comes from an adult man with Graves' hyperthyroidism. The CDR3 DNA follows: TGTGCCAGCATTCGGGCAGCCCGCTCTGGAAACACCATATATTTT. It translates to CASIRAARSGNTIYF.